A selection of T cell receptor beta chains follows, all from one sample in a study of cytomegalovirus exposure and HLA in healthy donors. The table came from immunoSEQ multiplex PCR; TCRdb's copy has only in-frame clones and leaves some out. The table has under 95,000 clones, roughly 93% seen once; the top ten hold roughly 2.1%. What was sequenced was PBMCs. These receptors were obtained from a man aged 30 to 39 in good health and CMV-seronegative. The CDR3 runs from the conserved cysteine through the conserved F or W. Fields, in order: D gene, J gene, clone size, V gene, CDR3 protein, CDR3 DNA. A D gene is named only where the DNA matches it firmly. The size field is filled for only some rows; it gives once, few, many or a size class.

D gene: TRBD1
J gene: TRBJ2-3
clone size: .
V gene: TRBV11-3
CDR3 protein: CASSAGTANTDTQYF
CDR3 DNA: TGTGCCAGCAGCGCCGGGACAGCCAACACAGATACGCAGTATTTT

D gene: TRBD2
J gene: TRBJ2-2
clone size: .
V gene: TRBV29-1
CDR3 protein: CSAGTSGRAGTGELFF
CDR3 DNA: TGCAGCGCCGGGACTAGCGGGAGGGCCGGGACCGGGGAGCTGTTTTTT

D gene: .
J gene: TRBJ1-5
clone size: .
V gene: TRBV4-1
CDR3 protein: CASSPNVGAGQPQHF
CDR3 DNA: TGCGCCAGCAGCCCGAATGTAGGGGCCGGACAGCCCCAGCATTTT

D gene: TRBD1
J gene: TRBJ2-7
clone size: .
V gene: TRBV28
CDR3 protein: CASRDSVSYEQYF
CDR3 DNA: TGTGCCAGCCGGGACAGCGTCTCCTACGAGCAGTACTTC

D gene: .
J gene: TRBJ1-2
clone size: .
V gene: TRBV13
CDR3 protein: CASSLVSSNYGYTF
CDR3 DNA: TGTGCCAGCAGCTTAGTTTCCAGTAACTATGGCTACACCTTC

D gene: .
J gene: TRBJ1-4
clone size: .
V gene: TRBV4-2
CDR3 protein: CASSQGPQGDLLDNEKLFF
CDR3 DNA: TGTGCCAGCAGCCAAGGTCCACAAGGGGACTTACTTGATAATGAAAAACTGTTTTTT

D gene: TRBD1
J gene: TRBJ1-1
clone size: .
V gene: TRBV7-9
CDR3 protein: CASMTGGNTEAFF
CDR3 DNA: TGTGCCAGCATGACAGGGGGCAACACTGAAGCTTTCTTT

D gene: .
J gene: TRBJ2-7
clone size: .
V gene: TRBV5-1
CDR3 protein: CASSPGPGISSYEQYF
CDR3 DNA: TGCGCCAGCAGCCCAGGTCCGGGGATCAGCTCCTACGAGCAGTACTTC

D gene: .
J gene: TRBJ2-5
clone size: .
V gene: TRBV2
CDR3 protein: CASMGKELETQYF
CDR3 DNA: TGTGCCAGCATGGGCAAGGAATTGGAGACCCAGTACTTC

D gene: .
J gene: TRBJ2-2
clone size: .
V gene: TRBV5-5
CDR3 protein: CASSSTWGGSLPGELFF
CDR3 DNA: TGTGCCAGCAGCAGCACCTGGGGGGGCAGCCTGCCGGGGGAGCTGTTTTTT

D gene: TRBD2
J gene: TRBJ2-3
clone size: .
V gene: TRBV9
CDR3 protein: CASRETSGGAGDTQYF
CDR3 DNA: TGTGCCAGCAGAGAGACTAGCGGGGGGGCCGGTGATACGCAGTATTTT

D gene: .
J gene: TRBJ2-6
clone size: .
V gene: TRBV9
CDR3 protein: CASSPMGGPRTTVSGANVLTF
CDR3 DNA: TGTGCCAGCAGCCCAATGGGAGGACCGAGGACAACTGTCTCTGGGGCCAACGTCCTGACTTTC

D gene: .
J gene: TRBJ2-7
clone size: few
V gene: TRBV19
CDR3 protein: CASTPKAGFDEQYF
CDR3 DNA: TGTGCCAGTACTCCCAAGGCAGGTTTTGACGAGCAGTACTTC

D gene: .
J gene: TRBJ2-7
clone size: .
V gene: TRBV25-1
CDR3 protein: CASSGTGSVGEQYF
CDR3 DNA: TGTGCCAGCAGTGGAACAGGGTCCGTTGGCGAGCAGTACTTC

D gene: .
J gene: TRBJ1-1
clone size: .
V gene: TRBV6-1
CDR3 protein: CASRRVVTEAFF
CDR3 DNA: TGTGCCAGCAGGAGGGTTGTCACTGAAGCTTTCTTT

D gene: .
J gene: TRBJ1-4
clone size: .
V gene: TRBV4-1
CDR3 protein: CASSRHINLQANEKLFF
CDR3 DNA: TGCGCCAGCAGCCGACACATAAACCTGCAAGCTAATGAAAAACTGTTTTTT

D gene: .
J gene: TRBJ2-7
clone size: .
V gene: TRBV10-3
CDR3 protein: CAITGAPSKPSHFYEQYF
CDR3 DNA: TGTGCCATCACAGGGGCTCCCTCCAAACCCTCTCATTTCTACGAGCAGTACTTC

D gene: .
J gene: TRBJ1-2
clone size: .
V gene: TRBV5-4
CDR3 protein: CASSLASGYSYGYTF
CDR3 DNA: TGTGCCAGCAGCTTGGCGTCAGGGTATAGTTATGGCTACACCTTC

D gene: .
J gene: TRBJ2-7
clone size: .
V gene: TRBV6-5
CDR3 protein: CASSYSLGQSYEQYF
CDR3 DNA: TGTGCCAGCAGTTACTCGCTTGGACAGTCCTACGAGCAGTACTTC

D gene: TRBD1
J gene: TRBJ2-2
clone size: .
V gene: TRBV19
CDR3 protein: CASSKGDRVDTGELFF
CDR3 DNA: TGTGCCAGTAGTAAGGGGGACAGAGTAGACACCGGGGAGCTGTTTTTT

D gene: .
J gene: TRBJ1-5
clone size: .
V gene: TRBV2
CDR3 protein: CASSVTGDQPQHF
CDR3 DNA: TGTGCCAGCAGCGTTACAGGTGATCAGCCCCAGCATTTT

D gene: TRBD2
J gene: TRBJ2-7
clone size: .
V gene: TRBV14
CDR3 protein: CASSQLPGLAGAGHEQYF
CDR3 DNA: TGTGCCAGCAGCCAACTACCGGGACTAGCGGGAGCCGGGCACGAGCAGTACTTC

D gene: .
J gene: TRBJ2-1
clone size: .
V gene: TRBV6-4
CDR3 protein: CASSPRSSYNEQFF
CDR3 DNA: TGTGCCAGCAGTCCGCGGAGCTCCTACAATGAGCAGTTCTTC

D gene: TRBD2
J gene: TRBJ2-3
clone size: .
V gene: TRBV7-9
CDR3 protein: CASRKSSGGSDTQYF
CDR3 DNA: TGTGCCAGCAGAAAAAGTAGCGGGGGGTCAGATACGCAGTATTTT

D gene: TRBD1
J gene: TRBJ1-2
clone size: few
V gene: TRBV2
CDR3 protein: CASRAGQANYGYTF
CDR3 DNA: TGTGCCAGCAGGGCCGGACAGGCTAACTATGGCTACACCTTC

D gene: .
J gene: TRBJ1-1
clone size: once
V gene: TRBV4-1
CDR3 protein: CASSQVQVGRQGYTEAFF
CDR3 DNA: TGCGCCAGCAGCCAAGTCCAAGTAGGGCGGCAGGGTTATACTGAAGCTTTCTTT

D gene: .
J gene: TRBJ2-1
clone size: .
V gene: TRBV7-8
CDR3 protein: CASSLERQSEQFF
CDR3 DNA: TGTGCCAGCAGCTTAGAGCGACAGTCCGAGCAGTTCTTC

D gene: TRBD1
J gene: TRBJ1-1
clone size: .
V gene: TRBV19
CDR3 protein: CASRNQGAPNTEAFF
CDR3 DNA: TGTGCCAGTAGAAACCAGGGGGCACCGAACACTGAAGCTTTCTTT

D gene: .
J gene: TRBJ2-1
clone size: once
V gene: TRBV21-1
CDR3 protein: CASIMGLTGGVDNEQFF
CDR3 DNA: TGTGCCAGCATAATGGGATTGACGGGGGGGGTAGACAATGAGCAGTTCTTC

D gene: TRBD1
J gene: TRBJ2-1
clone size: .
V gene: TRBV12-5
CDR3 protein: CASGLVQGDEQFF
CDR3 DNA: TGTGCTAGTGGTTTGGTACAGGGGGATGAGCAGTTCTTC

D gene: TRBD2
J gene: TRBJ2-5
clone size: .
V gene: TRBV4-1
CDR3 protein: CASSQVPPSLLAGPPGETQYF
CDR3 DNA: TGCGCCAGCAGCCAAGTTCCACCGAGCTTGCTAGCGGGGCCGCCCGGGGAGACCCAGTACTTC